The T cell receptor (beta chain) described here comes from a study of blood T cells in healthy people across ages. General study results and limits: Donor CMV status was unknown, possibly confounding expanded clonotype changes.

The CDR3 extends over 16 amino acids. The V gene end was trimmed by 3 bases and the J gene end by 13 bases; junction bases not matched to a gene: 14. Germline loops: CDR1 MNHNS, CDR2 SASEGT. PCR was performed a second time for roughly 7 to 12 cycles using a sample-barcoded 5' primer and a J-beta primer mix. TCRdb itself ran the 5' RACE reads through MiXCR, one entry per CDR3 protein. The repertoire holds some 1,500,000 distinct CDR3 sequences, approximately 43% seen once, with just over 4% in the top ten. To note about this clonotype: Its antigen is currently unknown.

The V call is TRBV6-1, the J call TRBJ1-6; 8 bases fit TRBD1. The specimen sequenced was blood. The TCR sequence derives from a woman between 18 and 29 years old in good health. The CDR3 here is CASSERQGTLGAPLHF. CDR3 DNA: TGTGCCAGCAGTGAGAGACAGGGGACGTTGGGGGCGCCCCTCCACTTT.